This record concerns one T cell receptor (beta chain) sequence. The target antigen is unknown. Between the trimmed V and J ends, which lost 4 bases and 4 bases, there was a span of 15 bases. The CDR3 runs to 15 residues. Per the germline V gene, CDR1 is LNHDA and CDR2 is SQIVND (reference sequence). This entry is derived from a study of cytomegalovirus exposure and HLA in healthy donors. Findings of the study overall: In a later analysis, common viral pathogens appeared linked to several of the most significant clusters. The study assumed roughly uniform donor sequencing depth for presence/absence analyses. Cytomegalovirus status was reportedly diagnosed by the classifier with high sensitivity and specificity. The study carried out a later analysis of TCR beta sequences. It associated some 17,000 of them with specific HLA alleles at a false discovery rate of 0.05.

The PCR made use of 60 Vbeta and 13 Jbeta primers. Produced via immunoSEQ multiplex PCR; TCRdb's table is partial and in-frame only. Here the sample spans roughly 190,000 clones, 87% being singletons. The J gene is TRBJ2-3, the V gene TRBV19, with D maybe TRBD2 (5 bases). The source is a boy aged 2 to 9 in good health and CMV-seronegative. Sequenced material: PBMCs. The CDR3 sequence is CASSTRLWLADTQYF. The CDR3 bases are TGTGCCAGTAGTACAAGACTATGGCTGGCAGATACGCAGTATTTT. The full variable domain, in which reference TRBV19 and TRBJ2-3 provide the parts outside the CDR3, is DGGITQSPKYLFRKEGQNVTLSCEQNLNHDAMYWYRQDPGQGLRLIYYSQIVNDFQKGDIAEGYSVSREKKESFPLTVTSAQKNPTAFYLCASSTRLWLADTQYFGPGTRLTVL.